This T cell receptor (beta chain) was obtained from a study of blood T cell repertoires in COVID-19. The length of the CDR3 is 14 residues. Germline V gene data show CDR1 as SGHAT and CDR2 as FQNNGV. Trimming stripped 5 bases from V and 5 bases from J, with 14 bases between. Original analysis: For nucleated cells, counts were estimated from reference gene primer amplification. The method was immunoSEQ multiplex PCR; TCRdb's version includes in-frame clones alone and lacks a portion of them. The DNA gave D and trimming, while V, J and clone size come from that table. Counted here are 60,000 to 85,000 clones, around 90% occurring once; the ten biggest clones make up 25% to 30%.

The TCR originated in an elderly woman with active or convalescent COVID-19. This chain joins TRBV11-2 and TRBJ2-3; a possible D gene is TRBD1 (6 bases). The sample taken for sequencing was peripheral blood. CDR3 sequence reads: CASSQSRGRDTQYF. CDR3 bases: TGTGCCAGCAGCCAAAGCAGGGGCCGAGATACGCAGTATTTT.